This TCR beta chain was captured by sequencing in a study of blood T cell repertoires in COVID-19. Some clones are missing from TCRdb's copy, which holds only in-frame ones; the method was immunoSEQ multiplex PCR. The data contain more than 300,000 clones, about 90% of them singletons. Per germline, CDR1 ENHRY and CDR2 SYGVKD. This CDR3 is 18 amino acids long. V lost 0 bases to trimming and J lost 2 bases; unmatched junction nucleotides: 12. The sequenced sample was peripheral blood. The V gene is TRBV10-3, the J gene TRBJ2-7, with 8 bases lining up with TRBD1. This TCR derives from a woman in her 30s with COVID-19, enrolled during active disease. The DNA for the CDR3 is TGTGCCATCAGTGAGTCGGGGACAGGATCGAGTCCAACCTACGAGCAGTACTTC. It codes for CAISESGTGSSPTYEQYF.